This T cell receptor (beta chain) was sequenced in a study of T cell responses to AZD1222 COVID-19 vaccine. Whole-study findings and limits: Only after the peak T cell response were repertoires sampled. Among AZD1222 vaccinees, only six were seropositive at baseline. Females made up more of the donors, who were largely white British, and clonal diversity may have come out too low. Across spike, vaccine-associated CD4 TCRs were found, dominant at 160-218 and 743-854.

Germline loops: CDR1 SGHTA, CDR2 FQGNSA. Trimming removed 1 base from V and 0 bases from J, with 13 bases in between. The CDR3 consists of 18 residues. Profiled with immunoSEQ multiplex PCR; TCRdb holds only in-frame clones, not every one. The sample lists about 140,000 clones, about 90% occurring once. Concerning this clone itself: Its antigen is unidentified.

The receptor was isolated from an adult who received the MenACWY meningococcal vaccine as a control. The chain carries TRBV7-2 and TRBJ2-6; possible D gene TRBD1, 6 bases. Sequencing was performed on peripheral blood, taken 28 days after the second dose of the MenACWY control vaccine. The CDR3 protein is CASSLVTGSSSGANVLTF. The CDR3 coding sequence is TGTGCCAGCAGCTTAGTCACAGGGAGTAGCTCTGGGGCCAACGTCCTGACTTTC.